The T cell receptor beta chain described here comes from a study of regulatory T cells in long-lasting Graves disease. Through Arm-PCR of CDR3 regions and iRepertoire HTBI primers, TCR beta libraries were built. TCRdb fed the multiplex PCR reads into MiXCR, producing one record per CDR3 protein. This sample yields hundreds of thousands of distinct CDR3 sequences, of which 22% are seen a single time; under 15% belongs to the top ten. CDR3 length equals 14 residues. Germline CDR1 and CDR2: MNHEY and SMNVEV (reference sequence). With 5 bases removed from V and 5 bases from J, the gap between germline ends came to 12 bases. Time point reported: persistent/refractory GD, antithyroid drugs over 5 years with positive TRAb. The TCR library was prepared using RNA isolated from PBMCs. This clonotype came up many times.

The rearrangement joins TRBV27 to TRBJ1-4; the D is unclear. The clonotype comes from a female donor with Graves disease. Sequencing was performed on peripheral blood mononuclear cells (PBMCs), taken when the disease was refractory, from a patient treated with antithyroid drugs. CDR3 nucleotides: TGTGCCAGCAGTCCCCTACTATCGAATGAAAAACTGTTTTTT. This translates into CASSPLLSNEKLFF. Supplemented by reference TRBV27 and TRBJ1-4, the full variable domain reads EAQVTQNPRYLITVTGKKLTVTCSQNMNHEYMSWYRQDPGLGLRQIYYSMNVEVTDKGDVPEGYKVSRKEKRNFPLILESPSPNQTSLYFCASSPLLSNEKLFFGSGTQLSVL.